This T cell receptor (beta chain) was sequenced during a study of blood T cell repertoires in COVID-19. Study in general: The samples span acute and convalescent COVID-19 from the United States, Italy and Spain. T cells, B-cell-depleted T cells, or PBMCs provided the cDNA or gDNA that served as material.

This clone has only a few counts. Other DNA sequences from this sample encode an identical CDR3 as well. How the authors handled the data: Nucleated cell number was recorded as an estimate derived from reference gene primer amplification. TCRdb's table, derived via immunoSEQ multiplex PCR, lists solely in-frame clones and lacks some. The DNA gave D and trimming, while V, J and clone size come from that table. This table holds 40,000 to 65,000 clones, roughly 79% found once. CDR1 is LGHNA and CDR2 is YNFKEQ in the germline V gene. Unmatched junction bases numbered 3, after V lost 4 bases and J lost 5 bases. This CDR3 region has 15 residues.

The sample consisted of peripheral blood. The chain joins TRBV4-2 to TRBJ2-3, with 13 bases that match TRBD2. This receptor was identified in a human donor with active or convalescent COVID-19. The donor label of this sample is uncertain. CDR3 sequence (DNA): TGTGCCAGCAGCCCTGGACTAGCGGGAGTAGATACGCAGTATTTT. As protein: CASSPGLAGVDTQYF.